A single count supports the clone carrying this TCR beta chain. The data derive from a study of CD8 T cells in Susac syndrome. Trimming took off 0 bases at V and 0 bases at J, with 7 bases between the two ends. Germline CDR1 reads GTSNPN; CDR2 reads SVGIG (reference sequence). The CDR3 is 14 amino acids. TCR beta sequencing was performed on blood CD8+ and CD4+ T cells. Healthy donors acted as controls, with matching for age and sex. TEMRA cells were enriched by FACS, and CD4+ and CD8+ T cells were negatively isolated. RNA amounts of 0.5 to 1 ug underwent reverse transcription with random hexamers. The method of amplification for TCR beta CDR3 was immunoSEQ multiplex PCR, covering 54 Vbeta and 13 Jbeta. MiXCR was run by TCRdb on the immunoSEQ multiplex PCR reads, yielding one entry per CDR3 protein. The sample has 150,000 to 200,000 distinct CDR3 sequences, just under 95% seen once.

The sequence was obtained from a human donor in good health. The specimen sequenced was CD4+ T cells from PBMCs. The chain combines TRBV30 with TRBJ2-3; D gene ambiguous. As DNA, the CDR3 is TGTGCCTGGAGTGTACCCGGGAGCACAGATACGCAGTATTTT. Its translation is CAWSVPGSTDTQYF.